This record looks at one T cell receptor beta chain sequence and its context. In germline, CDR1 is SGHVS, CDR2 FQNEAQ. V dropped 8 bases and J dropped 1; count of bases not matched to a gene: 14. The CDR3 runs to 17 residues. These data belong to a study of blood T cell repertoires in COVID-19. Profiled with immunoSEQ multiplex PCR; TCRdb holds only in-frame clones, not every one. The sample shows around 230,000 clones, roughly four fifths of them seen only once. Sequencing was done on a sample of PBMCs or T cells enriched from blood (not recorded which). The receptor's source is a man aged 35 to 55 who had recovered from COVID-19. The rearrangement links TRBV7-8 to TRBJ1-5; 7 bases match TRBD1. CDR3 region: CASALGGQHFSNQPQHF. The CDR3 nucleotides read TGTGCCAGCGCCTTAGGGGGACAGCACTTCAGCAATCAGCCCCAGCATTTT.